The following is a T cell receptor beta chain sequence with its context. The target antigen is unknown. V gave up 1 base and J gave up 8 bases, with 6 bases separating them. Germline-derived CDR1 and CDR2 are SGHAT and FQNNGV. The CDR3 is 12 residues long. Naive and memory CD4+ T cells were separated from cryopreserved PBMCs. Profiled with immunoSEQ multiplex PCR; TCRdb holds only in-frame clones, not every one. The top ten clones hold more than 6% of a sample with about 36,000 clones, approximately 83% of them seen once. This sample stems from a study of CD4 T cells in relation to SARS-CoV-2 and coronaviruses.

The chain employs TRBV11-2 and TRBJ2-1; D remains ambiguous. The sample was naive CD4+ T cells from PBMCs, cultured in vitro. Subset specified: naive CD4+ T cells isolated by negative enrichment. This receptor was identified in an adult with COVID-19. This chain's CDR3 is CASSLGVYEQFF. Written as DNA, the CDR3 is TGTGCCAGCAGCTTAGGTGTATATGAGCAGTTCTTC.